This paragraph reports one T cell receptor (beta chain). CDR1 and CDR2 (germline): SNHLY, FYNNEI. Trimming cost V 10 bases and J 0 bases; bases outside gene matches: 7. The CDR3 is 15 residues long. This entry comes from a study of blood T cell repertoires in COVID-19. As for the study in general: The samples span acute and convalescent COVID-19 from the United States, Italy and Spain. Sample material is recorded as cDNA or gDNA derived from T cells, B-cell-depleted T cells, or PBMCs.

Methods used by the authors: Reference gene primer amplification gave nucleated cell count estimates. Repertoires were generated with immunoSEQ multiplex PCR, while TCRdb's copy carries only in-frame clones and drops some. The V and J calls and the clone size are those of that table, but D and trimming were determined from the DNA. The data contain around 200,000 clones, about 86% of them singletons. The material sequenced was peripheral blood. The V call is TRBV2, the J call TRBJ1-4, with 8 bases matching TRBD1. The TCR comes from a man aged 18 to 35 with active or convalescent COVID-19. CDR3 DNA: TGTGCCACCAACGGACAGGGAACAACTAATGAAAAACTGTTTTTT. Translating gives CATNGQGTTNEKLFF.